These 19 T cell receptor beta chains came from one sample sequenced in a study of blood T cell repertoires in COVID-19. Data came from immunoSEQ multiplex PCR; TCRdb stores just in-frame clones and leaves some out. The table shows a few hundred thousand clones, with about 88% occurring only once. Sequencing was done on a sample of peripheral blood. These receptors originate from a man aged 40-49 years with active or convalescent COVID-19.

V is TRBV11-1 and J is TRBJ2-1; 10 bases match TRBD2. Trimming removed 5 bases from V and 5 bases from J; junction bases left unmatched: 6. Germline V gene sequence: CDR1 SGHAT, CDR2 FQDESV (reference sequence). The CDR3 has 15 residues. DNA of the CDR3: TGTGCCAGCAGCCCGGGACTAGCGCCTAACAATGAGCAGTTCTTC. It codes for CASSPGLAPNNEQFF. Drawing the rest from reference TRBV11-1 and TRBJ2-1, the complete variable domain is EAEVAQSPRYKITEKSQAVAFWCDPISGHATLYWYRQILGQGPELLVQFQDESVVDDSQLPKDRFSAERLKGVDSTLKIQPAELGDSAMYLCASSPGLAPNNEQFFGPGTRLTVL.

V gene TRBV28 combines with J gene TRBJ2-7; 9 nucleotides align to TRBD1. There are 15 residues in the CDR3. Germline CDR1 and CDR2: MDHEN and SYDVKM. J was trimmed by 5 bases and V by 4 bases; bases with no gene match: 9. Written as DNA, the CDR3 is TGTGCCAGCAGTTGGGGACAGGGTTATGGAAACGAGCAGTACTTC. It translates to CASSWGQGYGNEQYF. The whole variable domain, filled in from reference TRBV28 and TRBJ2-7, reads DVKVTQSSRYLVKRTGEKVFLECVQDMDHENMFWYRQDPGLGLRLIYFSYDVKMKEKGDIPEGYSVSREKKERFSLILESASTNQTSMYLCASSWGQGYGNEQYFGPGTRLTVT.

This chain links TRBV7-8 with TRBJ2-7; 9 nucleotides align to TRBD2. With 1 base clipped from V and 3 bases from J, the junction kept 1 base outside the gene matches. Germline V gene lookup returns CDR1 SGHVS and CDR2 FQNEAQ. The CDR3 is 14 residues long. The CDR3 bases are TGTGCCAGCAGCTTAGGCGGGAGGGGCTACGAGCAGTACTTC. Its protein is CASSLGGRGYEQYF.

The chain is built from TRBV12-3 or TRBV12-4 and TRBJ1-1; D ambiguous. The CDR3 runs to 13 residues. Trimming shortened V by 2 bases and J by 10 bases, and 14 bases separated the two germline ends. The CDR3 is CASSLQFPSGAFF. As DNA, the CDR3 is TGTGCCAGCAGTTTACAATTCCCGTCGGGAGCTTTCTTT.

The chain employs TRBV6-6 and TRBJ2-7; no clear D gene. The germline gives CDR1 MNHNY, CDR2 SVGAGI (reference sequence). CDR3 size: 13 residues. V was cut by 5 bases and J by 5 bases, with 13 bases left in between. In nucleotides, the CDR3 is TGTGCCAGCAGTCCCAGACAAGCCCACGAGCAGTACTTC. It specifies CASSPRQAHEQYF.

The chain uses TRBV5-1 and TRBJ2-2; 12 bases are shared with TRBD2. The length of the CDR3 is 17 residues. After removal of 3 bases from V and 4 bases from J, the junction contained 7 bases not matched to a gene. Looked up from germline, CDR1 is SGHRS and CDR2 is YFSETQ. In nucleotides, the CDR3 is TGCGCCAGCAGCTCGACCCTAGCGGGAGGGTTCACCGGGGAGCTGTTTTTT. Its protein product is CASSSTLAGGFTGELFF. Using reference TRBV5-1 and TRBJ2-2 for the parts outside the CDR3, the full variable domain is KAGVTQTPRYLIKTRGQQVTLSCSPISGHRSVSWYQQTPGQGLQFLFEYFSETQRNKGNFPGRFSGRQFSNSRSEMNVSTLELGDSALYLCASSSTLAGGFTGELFFGEGSRLTVL.

The chain carries TRBV2 and TRBJ1-3; a weak D match, TRBD1 (6 bases). The CDR3 runs to 15 residues. Trimming pared 4 bases from V and 0 bases from J, leaving 10 bases between. Germline V gene lookup returns CDR1 SNHLY and CDR2 FYNNEI. The CDR3 DNA reads TGTGCCAGCAGTGTGGGCAGGGGCTCTGGAAACACCATATATTTT. Protein product: CASSVGRGSGNTIYF.

The rearrangement uses TRBV7-2 and TRBJ2-1, with 7 positions matching TRBD2. The CDR3 totals 15 residues. The V segment lost 8 bases and the J segment 6 bases; nucleotides outside the gene matches: 13. CDR1 and CDR2 (germline): SGHTA, FQGNSA. In DNA form, the CDR3 reads TGTGCCAGCCGCCCTGGCGGGAGTGGGCTCAATGAGCAGTTCTTC. Translation: CASRPGGSGLNEQFF. The complete variable domain, with remaining parts taken from reference TRBV7-2 and TRBJ2-1, reads GAGVSQSPSNKVTEKGKDVELRCDPISGHTALYWYRQSLGQGLEFLIYFQGNSAPDKSGLPSDRFSAERTGGSVSTLTIQRTQQEDSAVYLCASRPGGSGLNEQFFGPGTRLTVL.

This chain uses TRBV3-1 (or the pseudogene TRBV3-2) with TRBJ1-5, with TRBD1 as a possible D gene (6 bases). Trimming pared 4 bases from V and 4 bases from J, leaving 11 bases between. This CDR3 contains 14 residues. Germline loops: CDR1 LGHDT, CDR2 YNNKEL (reference sequence). The CDR3 region is CASSPTGQNQPQHF. The CDR3 DNA reads TGTGCCAGCAGCCCGACAGGCCAGAATCAGCCCCAGCATTTT.

The chain uses TRBV7-8 and TRBJ1-5; D possibly corresponds to TRBD1 (6 bases). The V end lost 1 base, the J end lost 3 bases, and 16 bases lay between the germline ends. The CDR3 totals 17 residues. Germline CDR1 is SGHVS and CDR2 is FQNEAQ. The CDR3 sequence is CASSLGSGVLVNQPQHF. Here the CDR3 DNA reads TGTGCCAGCAGCTTAGGGTCAGGGGTTTTAGTCAATCAGCCCCAGCATTTT.

V is TRBV27 and J is TRBJ2-7; 8 nucleotides match TRBD1. The germline V gene encodes CDR1 MNHEY and CDR2 SMNVEV (reference sequence). J lost 6 bases, V lost 2 bases, and 15 bases had no gene match. CDR3 size: 17 residues. The CDR3 DNA is TGTGCCAGCAGTTTACGACAGGGGCCATCCAATCATCGCGAGCAGTACTTC. As protein: CASSLRQGPSNHREQYF.

This clone was seen only a few times. V is TRBV2 and J is TRBJ1-3; D is possibly TRBD1 (5 bases). Trimming shortened V by 4 bases and J by 7 bases, and 11 bases separated the two germline ends. The CDR3 loop spans 13 amino acids. CDR1 is SNHLY and CDR2 is FYNNEI in the germline V gene. The CDR3 is CASSVSRDNTIYF. The CDR3 DNA sequence: TGTGCCAGCAGTGTCAGCAGGGATAACACCATATATTTT.

The V call is TRBV7-8, the J call TRBJ1-5, with TRBD1 as a possible D gene (5 bases). Trimming pared 1 base from V and 4 bases from J, leaving 14 bases between. Germline V gene lookup returns CDR1 SGHVS and CDR2 FQNEAQ. The length of the CDR3 is 16 residues. CDR3 region: CASSLEGFTINQPQHF. In nucleotides, the CDR3 is TGTGCCAGCAGCTTAGAGGGGTTCACAATAAATCAGCCCCAGCATTTT.

This clone has only a few counts. V and J are TRBV11-2 and TRBJ1-2, with TRBD1 as a possible D gene (6 bases). V lost 4 bases, J lost 8 bases, and 17 bases lay in between. The length of the CDR3 is 14 residues. Per the germline V gene, CDR1 is SGHAT and CDR2 is FQNNGV. CDR3 protein: CASSSATGSRGYTF. The CDR3 nucleotides are TGTGCCAGCAGCTCGGCGACAGGCTCCAGGGGCTACACCTTC.

V usage is TRBV29-1 and J usage is TRBJ1-1, with unresolved D. There are 13 residues in the CDR3. The V gene lost 5 bases and the J gene lost 2 bases, with 12 bases spanning the gap. Germline assignment: CDR1 SQVTM and CDR2 ANQGSEA. The CDR3 bases are TGCAGCGTTCGGGGTCATACTAACACTGAAGCTTTCTTT. Translated: CSVRGHTNTEAFF. The full variable domain, in which reference TRBV29-1 and TRBJ1-1 provide the parts outside the CDR3, is SAVISQKPSRDICQRGTSLTIQCQVDSQVTMMFWYRQQPGQSLTLIATANQGSEATYESGFVIDKFPISRPNLTFSTLTVSNMSPEDSSIYLCSVRGHTNTEAFFGQGTRLTVV.

The chain couples TRBV5-6 to TRBJ1-2; 7 bases fit TRBD1. This CDR3 region has 16 residues. CDR1 is SGHDT and CDR2 is YYEEEE in the germline V gene. The V and J ends lost 3 bases and 5 bases, in that order; junction bases with no gene match: 13. This chain's CDR3 is CASSSIGQADTYGYTF. CDR3 DNA sequence: TGTGCCAGCAGCTCAATAGGACAGGCGGATACATATGGCTACACCTTC.

The rearrangement links TRBV28 to TRBJ1-2; possible D gene TRBD1, 6 bases. The CDR3 has 14 residues. Germline V CDR1 and CDR2: MDHEN, SYDVKM. The V gene lost 6 bases and the J gene lost 7 bases, with 18 bases spanning the gap. The CDR3 DNA sequence: TGTGCCAGCAGATCTCCTGGACAGTCGGGTGGCTACACCTTC. It is translated as CASRSPGQSGGYTF.

This clone has more than one count but fewer than ten. V gene TRBV2 combines with J gene TRBJ1-6; D not certain. Per germline, CDR1 SNHLY and CDR2 FYNNEI. The CDR3 consists of 14 residues. The ends were cut back, 6 bases at V and 6 bases at J, with 12 bases in the middle. DNA of the CDR3: TGTGCCAGCAGAATCCGGGTCTCTAATTCACCCCTCCACTTT. Amino acid sequence: CASRIRVSNSPLHF. Full variable domain (missing parts from reference TRBV2 and TRBJ1-6): EPEVTQTPSHQVTQMGQEVILRCVPISNHLYFYWYRQILGQKVEFLVSFYNNEISEKSEIFDDQFSVERPDGSNFTLKIRSTKLEDSAMYFCASRIRVSNSPLHFGNGTRLTVT.

The chain uses TRBV12-3 or TRBV12-4 and TRBJ2-3; maybe TRBD1 (5 bases). V lost 5 bases and J 3 bases, leaving 6 bases between the germline ends. The CDR3 length is 12 residues. The CDR3: CASSRTTDTQYF. In DNA form, the CDR3 reads TGTGCCAGCAGTCGGACAACAGATACGCAGTATTTT.